This T cell receptor beta chain was recorded in a study of immune evolution from preneoplasia to lung adenocarcinoma. Study-level information: HLA loss of heterozygosity: under 7.5% AIS, about 15% MIA, over 25% ADC, none AAH.

Here immunoSEQ multiplex PCR was the method, and the copy in TCRdb shows in-frame clones only, minus some. The sample records some 6,500 clones, more than 75% being singletons. General study points: From normal lung to invasive adenocarcinoma, top clone frequencies appeared to decrease. Normal lung had highest clonality; later lesions appeared denser, more diverse.

Of note for this clone: Its specificity is not known.

Trimming took off 5 bases at V and 3 bases at J, with 7 bases between the two ends. The germline CDR1 and CDR2 sequences are SEHNR and FQNEAQ (reference sequence). This CDR3 has 12 amino acids. The receptor's source is a donor aged 70 or over with lung adenocarcinoma. This chain links TRBV7-9 with TRBJ1-1; D possibly corresponds to TRBD1 (6 bases). Sequencing used FFPE lung adenocarcinoma in situ tissue. In DNA, the CDR3 is TGTGCCAGCAGCGCAGGGGACACTGAAGCTTTCTTT. It codes for CASSAGDTEAFF.